This TCR beta chain was recorded in a study of blood T cell repertoires in COVID-19. Study summary: Spain, Italy and the United States supplied samples that represented acute and convalescent COVID-19. T cells, B-cell-depleted T cells, or PBMCs provided the cDNA or gDNA that served as material.

This clone was counted once. J was trimmed by 2 bases and V by 6 bases; bases with no gene match: 10. The germline gives CDR1 MNHEY, CDR2 SMNVEV (reference sequence). The CDR3 spans 16 residues. Original processing methods: Reference gene primer amplification gave nucleated cell count estimates. Method: immunoSEQ multiplex PCR; TCRdb's copy keeps in-frame clones and lacks some. That table supplies the V and J calls and clone size; D and trimming were determined from the DNA. The sample consists of 210,000 or so clones, 80% to 90% of them appearing once. This chain connects TRBV27 to TRBJ2-3; 8 bases match TRBD2. Sequences were obtained from peripheral blood. The receptor's source is a young man with active or convalescent COVID-19. CDR3 protein: CASSRAGEDVTDTQYF. In nucleotides, the CDR3 is TGTGCCAGCAGCCGAGCGGGAGAGGATGTCACAGATACGCAGTATTTT.